This T cell receptor (beta chain) was sequenced during a study of T cell clonotyping in hematopoietic cell transplantation (dated by TCRdb to the early 2020s). Broadly, across the study: A total of under 150 blood samples were gathered in the study from roughly 40 consecutive transplant recipients along with their related donors. Recruitment of patients was conducted between September 2015 and January 2017, and follow-up was continued until late 2020 or death.

TCR beta CDR3 regions were amplified from genomic DNA with the immunoSEQ assay, a bias-controlled multiplex PCR using V- and J-specific primers. A proprietary barcode and Illumina adapter sequences were added to the CDR3 amplicons in a second PCR step. An Illumina MiSeq instrument was used for sequencing of the CDR3 libraries. In the original analysis: Export and quality control were handled in immunoSEQ Analyzer 3.0, while downstream analyses relied on R Bioconductor and Immunarch. Only productive rearrangements within the normalized downsampled data set were used in the calculation of repertoire metrics. Clonotypes larger than 5 templates in the normalized cohort were defined as pathologically expanded. Repertoire diversity was measured with the Inverse Simpson Index. To capture all clonotypes, CMV-specificity analyses were performed on the non-normalized data set. The immuneACCESS repertoire file appears here via TCRdb, limited to in-frame rearrangements. These files lack a portion of the clones; in checked studies, under half of the deficit traces to unresolved V genes, and the cause of the others is not known. V, J and clone size derive from that table, while D and trimming were established from the DNA sequence. This sample gives some 29,000 clones in total; 90% to 95% of them show up just once. The leading ten clones occupy about 10% of the sample.

Trimming takes 2 bases from V and 0 bases from J, and the germline ends sit 7 bases apart. From the cysteine up to the phenylalanine, the CDR3 has a length of 15 residues. The kept DNA is CDR3 alone, 45 bases in frame from the first base. Via the germline V gene, CDR1 is MGHRA and CDR2 YSYEKL. Remarks on this clone: What antigen it recognizes has not been identified. The sample holds no much larger clone one base away, and base qualities are not on file.

The time point label corresponds to: 100 days after allo-HCT. Blood from recipients was drawn roughly 28 days before transplant, then again at days 30, 100 and 180 after transplant. Nuclei Lysis Solution was used to extract genomic DNA from fresh or cryopreserved unfractionated peripheral blood mononuclear cells. Study-level results and caveats: Overlap with donor repertoires was found for only a small fraction of recipient repertoires, with over 97% found to appear de novo at the given depth. After transplant, TCR diversity in recipients dropped, and pathologically expanded clonotypes increased progressively from day 30 to day 180. Broader posttransplant TCR repertoire diversity was predicted by donor and pretransplant recipient Inverse Simpson Index values. The sample size was limited, and CD4 and CD8 repertoire contributions could not be separated because cells were not sorted.

The sequence was obtained from a female patient aged 50 to 60 who had an allogeneic stem cell transplant from a related donor, so the T cells may come from the graft donor. Some clones in this sample may be carry-over from other donors' samples. The chain is assembled from TRBV4-1 and TRBJ1-4; TRBD1 might be the D gene, on 5 matching bases. The sample here was PBMCs, taken 100 days after allogeneic stem cell transplant. Read as DNA, the sequence is TGCGCCAGCAGCCAAAGGGGCGCAACTAATGAAAAACTGTTTTTT. Its coded protein is CASSQRGATNEKLFF.